The TCR beta chain under discussion was sequenced for a study of cytotoxic CD8 clonotypes in ibrutinib-treated CLL. Assay: immunoSEQ multiplex PCR; the TCRdb copy retains only in-frame clones and omits some. The sample holds about 49,000 clones, 53% seen once. CDR3 length: 14 amino acids. CDR1 and CDR2 from the germline V gene are SGHTA and FQGTGA. The germline V and J ends were trimmed by 2 bases and 2 bases, with 9 bases remaining between them. This clone was seen only a few times. This receptor was obtained from a human donor with chronic lymphocytic leukemia. Specimen: PBMCs, collected after 12 months of ibrutinib treatment. V gene TRBV7-3 combines with J gene TRBJ1-1, with TRBD1 as a possible D gene (5 bases). The CDR3 region is CASSLSGINTEAFF. In nucleotides, the CDR3 is TGTGCCAGCAGCTTATCAGGGATCAACACTGAAGCTTTCTTT.